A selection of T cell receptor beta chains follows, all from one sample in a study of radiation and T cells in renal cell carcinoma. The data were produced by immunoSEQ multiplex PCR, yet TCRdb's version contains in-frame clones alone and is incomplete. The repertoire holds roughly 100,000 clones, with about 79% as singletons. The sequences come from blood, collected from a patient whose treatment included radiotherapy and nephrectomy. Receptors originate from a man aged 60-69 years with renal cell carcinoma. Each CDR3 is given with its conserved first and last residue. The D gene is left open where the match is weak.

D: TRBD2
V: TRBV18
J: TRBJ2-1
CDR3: CASSPVASGDNEQFF

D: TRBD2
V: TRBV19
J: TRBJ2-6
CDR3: CATVRAGAPGANVLTF

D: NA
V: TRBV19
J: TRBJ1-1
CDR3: CASKTAKGSTEAFF

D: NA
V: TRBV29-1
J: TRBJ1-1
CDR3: CSVRGQMNTEAFF

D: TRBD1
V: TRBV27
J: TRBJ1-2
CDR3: CASSRTGQGYGYTF

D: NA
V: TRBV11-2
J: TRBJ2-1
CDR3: CASSLVRLVGEQFF

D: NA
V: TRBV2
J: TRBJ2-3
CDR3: CASTGHYSERTQYF

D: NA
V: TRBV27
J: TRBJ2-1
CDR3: CASSLSRGEQFF

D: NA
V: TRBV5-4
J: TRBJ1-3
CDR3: CASSLAGRDSGNTIYF

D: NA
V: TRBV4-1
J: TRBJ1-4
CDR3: CASSPREGSTNEKLFF

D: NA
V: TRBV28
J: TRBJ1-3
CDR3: CASSSRAGGVSGNTIYF

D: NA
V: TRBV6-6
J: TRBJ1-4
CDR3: CASSYLMGAGNEKLFF

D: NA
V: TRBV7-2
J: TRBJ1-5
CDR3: CASSFRTNGQDQPQHF

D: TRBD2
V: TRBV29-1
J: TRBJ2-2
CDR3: CSVGTSGRAHTGELFF

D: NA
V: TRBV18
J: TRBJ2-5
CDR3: CASSPQMQETQYF

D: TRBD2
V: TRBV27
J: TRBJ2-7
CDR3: CASSLRPLGGKTYEQYF

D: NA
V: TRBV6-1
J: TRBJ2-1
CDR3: CASIPLIPSYNEQFF

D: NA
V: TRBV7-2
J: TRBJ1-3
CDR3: CASSLLGRSSGNTIYF

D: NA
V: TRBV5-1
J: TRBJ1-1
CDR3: CASSWVPMNTEAFF

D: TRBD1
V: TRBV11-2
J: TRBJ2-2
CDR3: CASSLRQGNAGELFF

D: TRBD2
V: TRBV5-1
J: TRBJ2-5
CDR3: CASSSTSGRVQETQYF

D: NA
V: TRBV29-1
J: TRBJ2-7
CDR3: CSVETGGNEQYF

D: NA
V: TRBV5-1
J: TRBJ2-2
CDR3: CASSLRQNTGELFF

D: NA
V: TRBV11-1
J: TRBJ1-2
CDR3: CASSSAGGNYGYTF

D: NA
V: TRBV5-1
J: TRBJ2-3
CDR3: CASSLAAVSTDTQYF

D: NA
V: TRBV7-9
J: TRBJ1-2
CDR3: CASSFRGGPYGYTF

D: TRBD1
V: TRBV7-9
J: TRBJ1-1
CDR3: CASSLGSVGTAEAFF

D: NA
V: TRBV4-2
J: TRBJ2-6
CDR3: CASSQELGGSGANVLTF